This T cell receptor (beta chain) was retrieved from a study of T cell responses to AZD1222 COVID-19 vaccine. Whole-study findings and limits: Sampled repertoires all dated from after the peak T cell response. Vaccine-associated CD4 TCRs spanned spike, dominant at 160-218 and 743-854.

Samples with a second dose at about 4 or about 12 weeks were pooled together. Sequencing was performed with immunoSEQ multiplex PCR; in TCRdb, only in-frame clones are kept and a portion is missing. The table lists 250,000 to 300,000 clones, approximately 94% of them singletons. In regard to this clone: Its antigen is unidentified.

Sample: peripheral blood, taken 28 days after the second AZD1222 dose. This sequence originates from an adult who received the AZD1222 COVID-19 vaccine.

CDR3 protein: CASSPDRGVNGYTF. CDR3 nucleotide sequence: TGCGCCAGCAGCCCGGACAGGGGGGTAAATGGCTACACCTTC. This sequence joins TRBV5-1 and TRBJ1-2; 10 bases line up with TRBD1. The CDR3 loop spans 14 amino acids. V was pared by 4 bases and J by 6 bases, with 6 bases of the junction left unmatched. Germline CDR1 and CDR2: SGHRS and YFSETQ.